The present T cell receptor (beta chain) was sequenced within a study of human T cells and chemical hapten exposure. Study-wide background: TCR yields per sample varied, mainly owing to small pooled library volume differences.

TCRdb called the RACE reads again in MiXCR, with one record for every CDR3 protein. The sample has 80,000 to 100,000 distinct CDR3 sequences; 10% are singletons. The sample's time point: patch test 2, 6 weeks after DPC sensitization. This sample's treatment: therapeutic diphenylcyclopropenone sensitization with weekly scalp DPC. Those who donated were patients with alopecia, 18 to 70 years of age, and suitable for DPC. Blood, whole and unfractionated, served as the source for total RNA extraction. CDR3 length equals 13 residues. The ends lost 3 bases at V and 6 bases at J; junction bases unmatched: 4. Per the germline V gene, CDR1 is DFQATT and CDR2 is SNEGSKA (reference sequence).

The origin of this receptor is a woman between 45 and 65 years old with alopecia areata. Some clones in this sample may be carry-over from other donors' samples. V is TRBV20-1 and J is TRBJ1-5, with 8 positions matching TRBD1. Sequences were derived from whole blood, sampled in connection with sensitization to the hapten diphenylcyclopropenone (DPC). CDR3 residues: CSARDRVLQPQHF. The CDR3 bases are TGCAGTGCTAGGGACAGGGTACTTCAGCCCCAGCATTTT.